The 26 T cell receptor beta chains listed next were all sequenced from one sample in a study of vaccination effects on CD4 cells after COVID-19. Antigen-specific CD4+ T cells were expanded with viral peptide pools in the ViraFEST assay before sequencing. When less than 13 days of culture had elapsed, CD4+ T cells were isolated. No vaccinee had earlier SARS-CoV-2 infection, and nucleocapsid antibodies were negative. Their recognized antigens are unknown. Here immunoSEQ multiplex PCR was the method, and the copy in TCRdb shows in-frame clones only, minus some. The table includes tens of thousands of clones, approximately 71% detected once. The sequencing here drew on CD4+ T cells from PBMCs cultured with HCoV-OC43 spike peptides, taken before COVID-19 vaccination. Subset described: HCoV-OC43 spike overlapping peptide pool stimulation. The receptors derive from a human donor who received a COVID-19 vaccine.

In DNA, the CDR3 is TGTGCCAGCAGCCAAGTCGGGGCTAGCGGGGCCTGGGGTACGCAGTATTTT. Amino acid sequence: CASSQVGASGAWGTQYF. The V and J genes are TRBV3-1 (or the pseudogene TRBV3-2) and TRBJ2-3, with 9 positions matching TRBD2. Germline CDR1 reads LGHDT; CDR2 reads YNNKEL (reference sequence). V trimming: 1 base; J trimming: 8 bases; junction bases outside the gene matches: 13. This CDR3 spans 17 amino acids.

J is TRBJ1-5 and V is TRBV19; the D gene is possibly TRBD1 (5 bases). The V gene lost 8 bases and the J gene lost 6 bases, with 14 bases spanning the gap. Looked up from germline, CDR1 is LNHDA and CDR2 is SQIVND (reference sequence). The CDR3 sequence is 13 residues long. The DNA of the CDR3 is TGTGCCAGTGTGGGACTCCGAAGTCAGCCCCAGCATTTT. It encodes CASVGLRSQPQHF. Full variable domain (rest looked up from reference TRBV19 and TRBJ1-5): DGGITQSPKYLFRKEGQNVTLSCEQNLNHDAMYWYRQDPGQGLRLIYYSQIVNDFQKGDIAEGYSVSREKKESFPLTVTSAQKNPTAFYLCASVGLRSQPQHFGDGTRLSIL.

The J gene is TRBJ2-3, the V gene TRBV29-1, with 11 bases aligning to TRBD2. V lost 8 bases, J lost 3 bases, and 1 base stayed unmatched. This CDR3 is 12 amino acids long. CDR1 and CDR2 from the germline V gene are SQVTM and ANQGSEA. In DNA, the CDR3 is TGCAGCTCTAGCGGGGGGACAGATACGCAGTATTTT. Its protein product is CSSSGGTDTQYF.

The chain recombines TRBV18 with TRBJ2-2; D ambiguous. V was pared by 0 bases and J by 5 bases, with 19 bases between. Germline V gene sequence: CDR1 KGHSH, CDR2 LQKENI. The CDR3 is 18 amino acids. The DNA of the CDR3 is TGTGCCAGCTCACCACCGATACGGGTTGATTACGGGACCGGGGAGCTGTTTTTT. The encoded protein is CASSPPIRVDYGTGELFF. Combining the CDR3 with reference TRBV18 and TRBJ2-2 gives the whole variable domain NAGVMQNPRHLVRRRGQEARLRCSPMKGHSHVYWYRQLPEEGLKFMVYLQKENIIDESGMPKERFSAEFPKEGPSILRIQQVVRGDSAAYFCASSPPIRVDYGTGELFFGEGSRLTVL.

This clone was seen a handful of times. The chain carries TRBV6-2 or TRBV6-3 and TRBJ2-1; unclear D gene. The CDR3 runs to 15 residues. CDR1 MNHEY and CDR2 SVGEGT come from the germline V gene. The V end lost 2 bases, the J end lost 6 bases, and 14 bases lay between the germline ends. CDR3 DNA: TGTGCCAGCAGTTACGGCGGCGCTACACGCAATGAGCAGTTCTTC. Translated: CASSYGGATRNEQFF.

V gene TRBV5-1 combines with J gene TRBJ2-5, with D maybe TRBD1 (6 bases). Per the germline V gene, CDR1 is SGHRS and CDR2 is YFSETQ. Trimming removed 0 bases at V and 5 bases at J, with 11 bases between. This CDR3 is 14 amino acids long. CDR3 protein: CASSLDWGRETQYF. CDR3 sequence (DNA): TGCGCCAGCAGCTTGGATTGGGGGCGGGAGACCCAGTACTTC.

The V and J genes are TRBV12-5 and TRBJ1-3; 7 bases fit TRBD1. Germline trimming cut 1 base from V and 2 bases from J; bases unmatched to any gene: 2. Germline-derived CDR1 and CDR2 are LGHNT and FRNRAP. The CDR3 consists of 15 residues. The CDR3 region has the DNA TGTGCTAGTGGTTTGGGACAGGGAGCTGGAAACACCATATATTTT. The encoded protein is CASGLGQGAGNTIYF.

The V and J genes are TRBV10-3 and TRBJ1-3, with D unclear. V shed 3 bases and J shed 0 bases, with 12 bases lying between them. From germline, CDR1 is ENHRY and CDR2 SYGVKD. The CDR3 sequence is 16 residues long. The CDR3, as DNA: TGTGCCATCAGTGATTTAGCTCGGAGCTCTGGAAACACCATATATTTT. It is translated as CAISDLARSSGNTIYF.

The chain uses TRBV7-8 and TRBJ1-2; D perhaps matches TRBD1 (6 bases). Germline CDR1 SGHVS, CDR2 FQNEAQ. With 4 bases removed from V and 6 bases from J, the gap between germline ends came to 15 bases. This CDR3 contains 14 residues. The CDR3: CASSSSAGVNGYTF. CDR3 nucleotides: TGTGCCAGCAGCTCCTCGGCAGGGGTTAATGGCTACACCTTC.

In its sample, this clone was seen once. The chain is built from TRBV5-5 and TRBJ1-4, with TRBD1 as a possible D gene (5 bases). Trimming left V 4 bases short and J 8 bases short, with 18 bases between. Per germline, CDR1 SGHKS and CDR2 YYEKEE (reference sequence). The CDR3 runs 15 residues. The CDR3 region has the DNA TGTGCCAGCAGCCCAATCACGGGGGATTGGGAAAAACTGTTTTTT. Translation: CASSPITGDWEKLFF.

This clone came up once. The chain links TRBV6-5 to TRBJ1-2, with unresolved D. CDR1 and CDR2 (germline): MNHEY, SVGAGI. The CDR3 spans 13 residues. V lost 6 bases and J 5 bases, leaving 13 bases between the germline ends. CDR3 coding DNA: TGTGCCAGCAGGGACGAAAAGGGATATGGCTACACCTTC. Encoded protein: CASRDEKGYGYTF.

This clone was found a few times. The chain carries TRBV19 and TRBJ1-1; D not certain. The CDR3 totals 11 residues. Germline loops: CDR1 LNHDA, CDR2 SQIVND (reference sequence). The V end was cut by 11 bases, the J end by 4 bases, with 11 bases between. CDR3 nucleotides: TGTGCCCGTAAGAAGAGCACTGAAGCTTTCTTT. Its protein product is CARKKSTEAFF.

The CDR3 loop is CASSIDRDYGYTF. The DNA for the CDR3 is TGTGCCAGCAGTATTGACAGGGATTATGGCTACACCTTC. This chain joins TRBV5-4 and TRBJ1-2, with 7 bases lining up with TRBD1. The germline gives CDR1 SGHNT, CDR2 YYREEE (reference sequence). The ends lost 5 bases at V and 5 bases at J; junction bases unmatched: 6. The CDR3 contains 13 residues.

The V gene is TRBV3-1 (or the pseudogene TRBV3-2), the J gene TRBJ2-5; D is perhaps TRBD1 (6 bases). This CDR3 is built from 15 residues. The V end was cut by 4 bases, the J end by 2 bases, with 14 bases between. Germline V CDR1 and CDR2: LGHDT, YNNKEL (reference sequence). The CDR3 region is CASSRWQGKQETQYF. The CDR3 DNA reads as TGTGCCAGCAGCCGCTGGCAGGGGAAACAAGAGACCCAGTACTTC.

There are a few counts of this clone. The genes are TRBV10-3 and TRBJ2-1, with 8 bases that match TRBD2. The junction had 4 bases not matched to a gene; V was cut back by 8 bases and J by 4 bases. This CDR3 region has 13 residues. Germline V gives CDR1 ENHRY, CDR2 SYGVKD. The DNA for the CDR3 is TGTGCCATCCAGGCGGGGGGATACAATGAGCAGTTCTTC. Amino acid sequence: CAIQAGGYNEQFF.

The chain couples TRBV7-8 to TRBJ2-5; 10 nucleotides align to TRBD2. In germline, CDR1 is SGHVS, CDR2 FQNEAQ. This CDR3 spans 16 amino acids. J was trimmed by 5 bases and V by 2 bases; bases with no gene match: 8. The CDR3 DNA reads as TGTGCCAGCAGCTTAAGCGGGGGGGCGATAGGTGAGACCCAGTACTTC. Protein product: CASSLSGGAIGETQYF.

The chain couples TRBV15 to TRBJ1-3; D gene unclear. The germline V gene has CDR1 LNHNV and CDR2 YYDKDF (reference sequence). The V end lost 0 bases, the J end lost 4 bases, and 10 bases lay between the germline ends. CDR3 size: 15 residues. CDR3 in amino acids: CATSRDSVPGNTIYF. The CDR3 nucleotides read TGTGCCACCAGCAGAGATAGTGTACCCGGAAACACCATATATTTT.

This clone was detected only once. The chain recombines TRBV7-3 with TRBJ2-1, with 7 bases lining up with TRBD2. Per the germline V gene, CDR1 is SGHTA and CDR2 is FQGTGA. CDR3 size: 15 residues. J gave up 4 bases and V 2 bases, and 5 bases lay outside the gene matches. This CDR3 reads CASSLWASGYNEQFF. In DNA form, the CDR3 reads TGTGCCAGCAGCTTATGGGCTAGCGGATACAATGAGCAGTTCTTC.

The V call is TRBV19, the J call TRBJ2-1, with a weak D call TRBD2 (5 bases). V shed 2 bases and J shed 0 bases, with 8 bases lying between them. CDR1 LNHDA and CDR2 SQIVND come from the germline V gene (reference sequence). CDR3 length: 15 amino acids. The CDR3 reads CASSISGNSYNEQFF. The CDR3 DNA follows: TGTGCCAGTAGTATATCCGGGAACTCCTACAATGAGCAGTTCTTC.

The CDR3 here is CASSSPGRPNTEAFF. The CDR3 region has the DNA TGTGCCAGCAGTTCCCCGGGACGGCCGAACACTGAAGCTTTCTTT. The chain joins TRBV6-2 or TRBV6-3 to TRBJ1-1, with a weak D call TRBD1 (5 bases). V dropped 4 bases and J dropped 1 base, with 13 bases sitting between them. This CDR3 contains 15 residues. Looked up from germline, CDR1 is MNHEY and CDR2 is SVGEGT.

The chain is built from TRBV7-9 and TRBJ1-1, with unresolved D. This CDR3 has 13 amino acids. The V gene lost 5 bases and the J gene lost 4 bases, with 11 bases spanning the gap. Germline values: CDR1 SEHNR, CDR2 FQNEAQ (reference sequence). CDR3 sequence (DNA): TGTGCCAGCAGCCTAACCCCCCCCACTGAAGCTTTCTTT. It specifies CASSLTPPTEAFF.

This clone was observed a few times. The genes are TRBV28 and TRBJ2-7; 7 bases agree with TRBD1. This CDR3 spans 13 amino acids. Trimming cost V 4 bases and J 7 bases; bases outside gene matches: 7. Germline assignment: CDR1 MDHEN and CDR2 SYDVKM. The CDR3 sequence: CASSYRQGTEQYV. CDR3 in DNA: TGTGCCAGCAGTTATCGACAGGGAACGGAGCAGTACGTC.

V and J are TRBV12-5 and TRBJ2-3, with unresolved D. Germline V gene lookup returns CDR1 LGHNT and CDR2 FRNRAP. This CDR3 has 13 amino acids. Trimming removed 1 base from V and 6 bases from J, with 8 bases in between. This chain's CDR3 is CASGLAGHDTQYF. In DNA form, the CDR3 reads TGTGCTAGTGGTTTGGCAGGTCACGATACGCAGTATTTT.

The chain is built from TRBV6-2 or TRBV6-3 and TRBJ1-2; unclear D gene. Between the trimmed V and J ends, which lost 3 bases and 3 bases, there was a span of 5 bases. Germline V lookup: CDR1 MNHEY, CDR2 SVGEGT. This CDR3 comprises 12 residues. Here the CDR3 DNA reads TGTGCCAGCAGTTATCAATACTATGGCTACACCTTC. Translation: CASSYQYYGYTF.

The V call is TRBV5-1, the J call TRBJ1-2; D not resolved. Germline CDR1 SGHRS, CDR2 YFSETQ. This CDR3 region has 13 residues. The germline V and J ends were trimmed by 0 bases and 7 bases, with 10 bases remaining between them. The CDR3 nucleotides are TGCGCCAGCAGCTTGGACGGACTCCCTGGCTACACCTTC. Its translation: CASSLDGLPGYTF.

The chain joins TRBV6-2 or TRBV6-3 to TRBJ2-7; unclear D gene. The CDR3 length is 14 residues. Germline-derived CDR1 and CDR2 are MNHEY and SVGEGT. Trimming stripped 6 bases from V and 1 base from J, with 13 bases between. For the CDR3, the DNA is TGTGCCAGCAGCACGGGTGGGTTATCCTACGAGCAGTACGTC. It translates to CASSTGGLSYEQYV.